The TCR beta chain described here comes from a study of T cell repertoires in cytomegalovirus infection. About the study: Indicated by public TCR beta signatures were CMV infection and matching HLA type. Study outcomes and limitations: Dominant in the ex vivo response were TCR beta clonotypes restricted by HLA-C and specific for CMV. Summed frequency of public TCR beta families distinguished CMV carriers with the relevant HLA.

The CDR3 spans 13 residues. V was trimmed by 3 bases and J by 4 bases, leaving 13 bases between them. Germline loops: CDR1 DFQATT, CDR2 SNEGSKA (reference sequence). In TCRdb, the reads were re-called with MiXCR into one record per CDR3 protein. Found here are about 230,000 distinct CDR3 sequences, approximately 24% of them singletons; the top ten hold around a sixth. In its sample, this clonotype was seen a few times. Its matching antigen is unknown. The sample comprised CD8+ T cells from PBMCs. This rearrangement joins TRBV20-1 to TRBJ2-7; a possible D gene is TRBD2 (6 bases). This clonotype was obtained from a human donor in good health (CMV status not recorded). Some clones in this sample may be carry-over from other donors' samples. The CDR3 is CSASPGLVYEQYF. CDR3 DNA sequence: TGCAGTGCTAGTCCGGGACTGGTATACGAGCAGTACTTC.